These 25 T cell receptor beta chains were all obtained from the same sample, sequenced in a study of Graves' ophthalmopathy and Graves' hyperthyroidism. RNA transcripts provided the template for amplifying TCR beta CDR3 regions. The workflow started with a first-round RT-PCR run with HTBI primers and then moved on to a second-round multiplex PCR. TCRdb fed the multiplex PCR reads into MiXCR, producing one record per CDR3 protein. The sample yields about 220,000 distinct CDR3 sequences, 20% to 25% seen once. Sequencing was done on a sample of peripheral blood. Every receptor here comes from a woman in her 50s with Graves' ophthalmopathy.

The chain carries TRBV12-3 or TRBV12-4 and TRBJ1-1; D unclear. The CDR3 loop spans 14 amino acids. Trimming took 0 bases from V and 7 from J, leaving 12 bases between them. The CDR3 DNA sequence: TGTGCCAGCAGTTTAGCCGCAAGGTCCGATGAAGCTTTCTTT. It specifies CASSLAARSDEAFF.

Notes on this clonotype: One end of the junction is discordant with germline, which a read error may explain. The chain carries TRBV2 and TRBJ2-5; D may be TRBD1 (6 bases). The germline CDR1 and CDR2 sequences are SNHLY and FYNNEI. The CDR3 spans 13 residues. The DNA for the CDR3 is TGTGCCAGGCTGTGGGGGCAGCAAGAGACACAGTACTTC. It translates to CARLWGQQETQYF.

This clonotype was observed many times. V and J are TRBV7-2 and TRBJ1-1; D is perhaps TRBD1 (5 bases). Trimming shortened V by 4 bases and J by 5 bases, and 17 bases separated the two germline ends. Germline lookup yields CDR1 SGHTA and CDR2 FQGNSA. This CDR3 contains 15 residues. In DNA form, the CDR3 reads TGTGCCAGCAGCTCCACTCTGGGGGGTGTGACTGAAGCTTTCTTT. It encodes CASSSTLGGVTEAFF.

This clonotype was recorded many times. The genes are TRBV6-1 and TRBJ1-3; no firm D call. Germline CDR1 reads MNHNS; CDR2 reads SASEGT. CDR3 length: 14 amino acids. V was cut by 0 bases and J by 4 bases, with 7 bases left in between. The CDR3 spells CASSEALRGNTIYF. For the CDR3, the DNA is TGTGCCAGCAGTGAAGCGCTTCGGGGAAACACCATATATTTT.

This chain uses TRBV6-5 with TRBJ2-2, with D maybe TRBD1 (5 bases). V gave up 5 bases and J gave up 8 bases, with 9 bases separating them. The CDR3 consists of 12 residues. Germline V gene sequence: CDR1 MNHEY, CDR2 SVGAGI. CDR3 protein: CASSLDSGELFF. For the CDR3, the DNA is TGTGCCAGCAGTCTCGACAGTGGGGAGCTGTTTTTT.

This clonotype has a count of ten or more. The gene calls are TRBV29-1 and TRBJ2-7; 11 nucleotides align to TRBD1. After removal of 4 bases from V and 6 bases from J, the junction contained 5 bases not matched to a gene. CDR1 is SQVTM, CDR2 ANQGSEA, per germline. The CDR3 covers 13 residues. In DNA, the CDR3 is TGCAGCGTTGGTTGGACAGGGGGCTCCGAGCAGTACTTC. Translation gives CSVGWTGGSEQYF.

This clonotype was recorded at least ten times. The rearrangement uses TRBV12-3 or TRBV12-4 and TRBJ1-2; no clear D gene. Trimming pared 3 bases from V and 4 bases from J, leaving 9 bases between. There are 13 residues in the CDR3. CDR3 in amino acids: CASSLLVSYGYTF. DNA of the CDR3: TGTGCCAGCAGTTTGTTAGTCAGCTATGGCTACACCTTC.

About this clonotype: A much bigger clone sits one base away, suggesting this may be a read error. The chain uses TRBV11-2 and TRBJ1-3; the D is unclear. The CDR3 is 13 residues long. Germline values: CDR1 SGHAT, CDR2 FQNNGV. CDR3 protein: CDSSFSGGNTIYF. In DNA form, the CDR3 reads TGTGACAGCAGCTTTTCGGGTGGAAACACCATATATTTT.

A few counts support this clonotype. This chain joins TRBV29-1 and TRBJ1-1; TRBD1 is a possible D gene (6 bases). Trimming took 6 bases from V and 5 from J, leaving 13 bases between them. From germline, CDR1 is SQVTM and CDR2 ANQGSEA. The CDR3 is made up of 12 amino acids. CDR3 coding DNA: TGCAGCGTGGGGGCGTTTAGGACTGAAGCTTTCTTT. Translating gives CSVGAFRTEAFF.

This clonotype was recorded many times. This rearrangement joins TRBV10-3 to TRBJ1-5, with D unresolved. V gave up 2 bases and J gave up 6 bases, with 11 bases separating them. Germline CDR1 reads ENHRY; CDR2 reads SYGVKD. This CDR3 has 14 amino acids. The CDR3 sequence: CAISEREEGQPQHF. In nucleotides, the CDR3 is TGTGCCATCAGTGAGAGGGAGGAAGGTCAGCCCCAGCATTTT.

As for this clonotype: One junction end does not reproduce the germline sequence, and a read error may be involved. This chain uses TRBV7-7 with TRBJ2-2; D remains ambiguous. The CDR3 is made up of 12 amino acids. Germline assignment: CDR1 SSHAT and CDR2 FNYEAQ (reference sequence). The CDR3 bases are TGTGCTAGCAGCTTTTTTCCCGGGGAGCTGTTTTTT. Protein: CASSFFPGELFF.

This clonotype was seen ten or more times. The rearrangement uses TRBV12-5 and TRBJ1-1, with 10 bases identical to TRBD1. Losses at the gene ends were 2 bases for V and 6 bases for J; bases not matched to a gene: 12. Germline loops: CDR1 LGHNT, CDR2 FRNRAP. This CDR3 comprises 17 residues. Written as DNA, the CDR3 is TGTGCTAGTGGTTTGTTACGGACAGGGGGAAGGTTTTCTGAAGCTTTCTTT. Translation gives CASGLLRTGGRFSEAFF.

This clonotype was picked up many times. The chain combines TRBV6-5 with TRBJ1-1; tentative D call: TRBD1 (5 bases). The ends were cut back, 6 bases at V and 3 bases at J, with 11 bases in the middle. The V gene's germline CDR1 is MNHEY and CDR2 SVGAGI. This CDR3 region has 13 residues. This CDR3 reads CASRLTGDTEAFF. CDR3 in DNA: TGTGCCAGCAGACTCACAGGAGACACTGAAGCTTTCTTT.

In its sample, this clonotype was seen a few times. It may be a read error: a sequence one base away is much more abundant. In nucleotides, the CDR3 is TGTGCCTGGAGTAGGGGTTTCCAAGAGACCCAGTACTTC. It encodes CAWSRGFQETQYF. The chain has TRBV30 and TRBJ2-5; perhaps TRBD1 as D (5 bases). Germline lookup yields CDR1 GTSNPN and CDR2 SVGIG (reference sequence). CDR3 length: 13 residues. The V end lost 2 bases, the J end lost 1 base, and 8 bases lay between the germline ends.

This clonotype was seen repeatedly, ten times or more. The chain combines TRBV7-9 with TRBJ1-1, with TRBD1 matching over 7 bases. The CDR3 totals 13 residues. J gave up 6 bases and V 5 bases, and 6 bases lay outside the gene matches. The germline gives CDR1 SEHNR, CDR2 FQNEAQ (reference sequence). The CDR3 is CASSRPGGAEAFF. CDR3 nucleotides: TGTGCCAGCAGCCGCCCAGGGGGGGCTGAAGCTTTCTTT. Full variable domain (outside the CDR3, taken from reference TRBV7-9 and TRBJ1-1): DTGVSQNPRHKITKRGQNVTFRCDPISEHNRLYWYRQTLGQGPEFLTYFQNEAQLEKSRLLSDRFSAERPKGSFSTLEIQRTEQGDSAMYLCASSRPGGAEAFFGQGTRLTVV.

The sample holds a few counts of this clonotype. The chain is built from TRBV18 and TRBJ2-7; D is possibly TRBD1 (5 bases). CDR1 is KGHSH, CDR2 LQKENI, per germline. Trimming cost V 0 bases and J 7 bases, with 16 bases left between them. The CDR3 covers 15 residues. CDR3 nucleotide sequence: TGTGCCAGCTCACCACCGGGGCTATGTATAAGGGAGCAGTACTTC. Encoded protein: CASSPPGLCIREQYF. Full variable domain (remainder filled in from reference TRBV18 and TRBJ2-7): NAGVMQNPRHLVRRRGQEARLRCSPMKGHSHVYWYRQLPEEGLKFMVYLQKENIIDESGMPKERFSAEFPKEGPSILRIQQVVRGDSAAYFCASSPPGLCIREQYFGPGTRLTVT.

The table lists this clonotype with many counts. J is TRBJ1-5 and V is TRBV5-1, with 9 bases aligning to TRBD1. V shed 4 bases and J 3 bases; nucleotides not matched to a gene: 8. Germline lookup yields CDR1 SGHRS and CDR2 YFSETQ. This CDR3 comprises 16 residues. The CDR3 is CASSHIRDRVNQPQHF. The CDR3 nucleotides are TGCGCCAGCAGCCATATACGGGACAGGGTCAATCAGCCCCAGCATTTT.

The chain employs TRBV28 and TRBJ2-4; D possibly corresponds to TRBD1 (6 bases). In germline, CDR1 is MDHEN, CDR2 SYDVKM. The CDR3 length is 16 residues. Trimming shortened V by 6 bases and J by 0 bases, and 15 bases separated the two germline ends. CDR3 sequence (DNA): TGTGCCAGCAGCCCACCAACAGGGTTAGCCAAAAACATTCAGTACTTC. Amino acids: CASSPPTGLAKNIQYF.

The table lists this clonotype with many counts. The V and J genes are TRBV12-3 or TRBV12-4 and TRBJ1-5; 9 bases are shared with TRBD1. The CDR3 has 15 amino acids. With V trimmed by 5 bases and J by 7 bases, 9 bases remained unmatched. The CDR3 spells CASSAAGTGSQPQHF. CDR3 DNA: TGTGCCAGCAGTGCCGCCGGGACAGGGTCACAGCCCCAGCATTTT.

This clonotype has ten or more counts. The chain employs TRBV20-1 and TRBJ2-7; 7 bases are a match to TRBD2. Per germline, CDR1 DFQATT and CDR2 SNEGSKA (reference sequence). After removal of 0 bases from V and 0 bases from J, the junction contained 14 bases not matched to a gene. This CDR3 contains 18 residues. CDR3 sequence reads: CSARDYFGGRAISYEQYF. The DNA for the CDR3 is TGCAGTGCTAGAGACTACTTTGGGGGGAGGGCCATCTCCTACGAGCAGTACTTC.

This rearrangement joins TRBV11-1 to TRBJ2-5; TRBD2 might be the D (7 bases). CDR1 and CDR2 from the germline V gene are SGHAT and FQDESV (reference sequence). The CDR3 runs 17 residues. V shed 2 bases and J shed 2 bases, with 18 bases lying between them. In DNA form, the CDR3 reads TGTGCCAGCAGCTTACGCGGGGGCAGCGGGGAGCAAGAGACCCAGTACTTC. Translation gives CASSLRGGSGEQETQYF.

The table lists this clonotype with many counts. V and J are TRBV28 and TRBJ1-5; D is possibly TRBD1 (6 bases). Germline assignment: CDR1 MDHEN and CDR2 SYDVKM. V was trimmed by 8 bases and J by 1 base, leaving 9 bases between them. This CDR3 is built from 13 residues. The chain's CDR3 is CASGGQSNQPQHF. In DNA form, the CDR3 reads TGTGCCAGCGGCGGACAGAGCAATCAGCCCCAGCATTTT.

This clonotype came up many times. The rearrangement links TRBV6-5 to TRBJ1-1; tentative D call: TRBD1 (5 bases). The V gene's germline CDR1 is MNHEY and CDR2 SVGAGI. Trimming cost V 7 bases and J 1 base, with 16 bases left between them. CDR3 length equals 15 residues. The CDR3 spells CASTTPLDRNTEAFF. CDR3 DNA: TGTGCCAGCACCACGCCCCTCGACAGGAACACTGAAGCTTTCTTT.

The J gene is TRBJ1-3, the V gene TRBV18; D is possibly TRBD1 (5 bases). Germline assignment: CDR1 KGHSH and CDR2 LQKENI. The V end lost 2 bases, the J end lost 4 bases, and 12 bases lay between the germline ends. CDR3 length equals 15 residues. CDR3 amino acids: CASSPWGTSGNTIYF. The CDR3 region has the DNA TGTGCCAGCTCACCATGGGGGACGTCGGGAAACACCATATATTTT.

This clonotype was detected a few times. The chain joins TRBV9 to TRBJ2-7; TRBD2 agrees at 11 bases. The CDR3 is 16 amino acids. Trimming removed 4 bases from V and 6 bases from J; junction bases left unmatched: 12. Per the germline V gene, CDR1 is SGDLS and CDR2 is YYNGEE. The CDR3 region has the DNA TGTGCCAGCAGCCCCACTAGCGGGAGAGGGAAAGGCGAGCAGTACTTC. Protein: CASSPTSGRGKGEQYF.